This TCR beta chain came from a study of a mutant IDH1 vaccine in newly diagnosed glioma. Study-level information: Standard pretreatment was either radiotherapy, temozolomide, or, for most, radiochemotherapy with temozolomide.

Concerning this clone itself: What it recognizes is unknown.

Only in-frame clones appear in the TCRdb table, and some are missing; sequencing was by immunoSEQ multiplex PCR. The table lists around 50,000 clones, around 89% of them singletons, with approximately 5.1% in the top ten. Study results and caveats: Changes in the top peripheral T cell clonotypes seemingly had no bearing on pseudoprogression.

The CDR3 is made up of 15 amino acids. The V gene lost 5 bases and the J gene lost 5 bases, with 18 bases spanning the gap. Germline lookup yields CDR1 MNHNY and CDR2 SVGAGI (reference sequence). Time point specified: week 35, safety follow-up. All doses held 300 ug of mutant IDH1 20-mer peptide, with topical imiquimod. During weeks 1, 3, 5, 7, 11, 15, 19 and 23, patients received eight vaccinations. The source material was PBMCs, sampled from a glioma patient whose treatment included an IDH1 peptide vaccine. This receptor was taken from a woman aged 40 to 49 with glioma. The gene calls are TRBV6-6 and TRBJ1-1; D is unresolved. CDR3 sequence: CASSHPVGVRTEAFF. CDR3 DNA: TGTGCCAGCAGTCACCCTGTTGGGGTAAGGACTGAAGCTTTCTTT.